The 21 T cell receptor beta chains below were found in one sample sequenced in a study of a mutant IDH1 vaccine in newly diagnosed glioma. Generated by immunoSEQ multiplex PCR, the TCRdb table keeps only in-frame clones and is missing some. This sample has approximately 110,000 clones, with roughly 88% found just once. The antigens these receptors bind are not known. Time point indicated: week 11, during vaccination. Doses consisted of 300 ug of mutant IDH1 20-mer peptide each, paired with topical imiquimod. The material was PBMCs, obtained from a glioma patient whose treatment included an IDH1 peptide vaccine. The source of these receptors is a woman between 45 and 60 years old with glioma.

Only a few counts were recorded for this clone. The chain carries TRBV19 and TRBJ1-5; 9 bases are a match to TRBD1. The V and J ends lost 6 bases and 6 bases, in that order; junction bases with no gene match: 9. This CDR3 has 15 residues. Germline V gene data show CDR1 as LNHDA and CDR2 as SQIVND (reference sequence). CDR3 DNA: TGTGCCAGTAGATCACAGGGGGCGCGGGGTCAGCCCCAGCATTTT. This gives the protein CASRSQGARGQPQHF.

The rearrangement joins TRBV28 to TRBJ2-5, with 14 bases that match TRBD2. The CDR3 has 16 amino acids. Germline CDR1 is MDHEN and CDR2 is SYDVKM. With V trimmed by 6 bases and J by 5 bases, 8 bases remained unmatched. For the CDR3, the DNA is TGTGCCAGCAGCCCGGGGACTAGCGGGAGACGGGAGACCCAGTACTTC. This codes for CASSPGTSGRRETQYF. Full variable domain (rest looked up from reference TRBV28 and TRBJ2-5): DVKVTQSSRYLVKRTGEKVFLECVQDMDHENMFWYRQDPGLGLRLIYFSYDVKMKEKGDIPEGYSVSREKKERFSLILESASTNQTSMYLCASSPGTSGRRETQYFGPGTRLLVL.

The chain recombines TRBV11-2 with TRBJ2-1, with 7 bases that match TRBD2. Germline V CDR1 and CDR2: SGHAT, FQNNGV. Trimming cost V 1 base and J 0 bases; bases outside gene matches: 0. CDR3 size: 15 residues. CDR3 protein: CASSLVAGSYNEQFF. CDR3 coding DNA: TGTGCCAGCAGCTTAGTAGCGGGCTCCTACAATGAGCAGTTCTTC.

A remark on this clone: The same CDR3 is also encoded by other DNA sequences in this sample. This chain uses TRBV11-2 with TRBJ2-3; no firm D call. The CDR3 runs to 13 residues. Germline V CDR1 and CDR2: SGHAT, FQNNGV. The V gene lost 1 base and the J gene lost 1 base, with 3 bases spanning the gap. The DNA of the CDR3 is TGTGCCAGCAGCTTAGGGGGCACAGATACGCAGTATTTT. Amino acid sequence: CASSLGGTDTQYF.

This chain connects TRBV6-6 to TRBJ2-6; the D is unclear. From germline, CDR1 is MNHNY and CDR2 SVGAGI (reference sequence). Trimming removed 8 bases from V and 0 bases from J, with 11 bases in between. The CDR3 is 15 amino acids. CDR3 DNA: TGTGCCAGCCAGGCCCGTAACTCTGGGGCCAACGTCCTGACTTTC. It is translated as CASQARNSGANVLTF.

J is TRBJ2-3 and V is TRBV10-3; D not resolved. The CDR3 contains 15 residues. Looked up from germline, CDR1 is ENHRY and CDR2 is SYGVKD. V was trimmed by 0 bases and J by 4 bases, leaving 11 bases between them. This CDR3 reads CAISESTVESDTQYF. The DNA of the CDR3 is TGTGCCATCAGTGAGTCGACGGTGGAGTCAGATACGCAGTATTTT.

The rearrangement uses TRBV11-2 and TRBJ2-3; D call uncertain. V was clipped by 1 base and J by 0 bases, with 14 bases between them. Germline-derived CDR1 and CDR2 are SGHAT and FQNNGV. This CDR3 is 17 amino acids long. CDR3 nucleotides: TGTGCCAGCAGCTTAGTAGTGAGCGTTACTAGCACAGATACGCAGTATTTT. Protein sequence: CASSLVVSVTSTDTQYF.

The CDR3 nucleotides read TGTGCCACCAGCTCCCGACACCAGACGTCAAGGGGGGAGACCCAGTACTTC. It is translated as CATSSRHQTSRGETQYF. This chain links TRBV15 with TRBJ2-5; perhaps TRBD1 as D (6 bases). V shed 5 bases and J shed 5 bases, with 24 bases lying between them. The CDR3 runs 17 residues. Germline CDR1 LNHNV, CDR2 YYDKDF (reference sequence).

The J gene is TRBJ2-1, the V gene TRBV5-4; TRBD2 agrees at 7 bases. The CDR3 consists of 16 residues. The V segment lost 2 bases and the J segment 6 bases; nucleotides outside the gene matches: 11. The germline V gene has CDR1 SGHNT and CDR2 YYREEE (reference sequence). The DNA of the CDR3 is TGTGCCAGCAGCTTAAAGCGGGGCTCCCAAGGCAATGAGCAGTTCTTC. Translation gives CASSLKRGSQGNEQFF. The full variable domain, rest sourced from reference TRBV5-4 and TRBJ2-1, is ETGVTQSPTHLIKTRGQQVTLRCSSQSGHNTVSWYQQALGQGPQFIFQYYREEENGRGNFPPRFSGLQFPNYSSELNVNALELDDSALYLCASSLKRGSQGNEQFFGPGTRLTVL.

This chain links TRBV5-4 with TRBJ1-2; 11 bases are a match to TRBD1. Looked up from germline, CDR1 is SGHNT and CDR2 is YYREEE (reference sequence). CDR3 length equals 15 residues. V was clipped by 0 bases and J by 5 bases; unmatched bases: 3. DNA for the CDR3: TGTGCCAGCAGCTTGGCCGGGACAGGGGGTTATGGCTACACCTTC. Its protein product is CASSLAGTGGYGYTF. The entire variable domain, with the rest obtained from reference TRBV5-4 and TRBJ1-2, is as follows: ETGVTQSPTHLIKTRGQQVTLRCSSQSGHNTVSWYQQALGQGPQFIFQYYREEENGRGNFPPRFSGLQFPNYSSELNVNALELDDSALYLCASSLAGTGGYGYTFGSGTRLTVV.

The J gene is TRBJ1-5, the V gene TRBV7-9, with 9 positions matching TRBD1. CDR1 SEHNR and CDR2 FQNEAQ come from the germline V gene (reference sequence). This CDR3 has 18 amino acids. Germline trimming cut 5 bases from V and 0 bases from J; bases unmatched to any gene: 11. The CDR3 DNA reads as TGTGCCAGCAGCCCACATACCGGGACAGGGCATAGCAATCAGCCCCAGCATTTT. As protein: CASSPHTGTGHSNQPQHF.

V gene TRBV29-1 combines with J gene TRBJ1-3; D perhaps matches TRBD1 (5 bases). This CDR3 has 15 residues. Trimming pared 4 bases from V and 2 bases from J, leaving 15 bases between. CDR1 and CDR2 (germline): SQVTM, ANQGSEA. In DNA, the CDR3 is TGCAGCGTTGGAGATCGGGACCTACCTGGAAACACCATATATTTT. Translation gives CSVGDRDLPGNTIYF.

J is TRBJ1-2 and V is TRBV27; D gene unclear. CDR1 is MNHEY, CDR2 SMNVEV, per germline (reference sequence). This CDR3 contains 9 residues. Trimming stripped 5 bases from V and 9 bases from J, with 4 bases between. Here the CDR3 reads CASSESYTF. The CDR3 DNA is TGTGCCAGCAGTGAAAGCTACACCTTC.

This clone appeared once. This chain links TRBV12-5 with TRBJ2-2, with TRBD2 matching 9 bases. CDR1 and CDR2 from the germline V gene are LGHNT and FRNRAP. This CDR3 region has 18 residues. Losses at the gene ends were 0 bases for V and 5 bases for J; bases not matched to a gene: 10. The CDR3 DNA is TGTGCTAGTGGTTTGGTACTGGCGGGAGGGCCGCGAACCGGGGAGCTGTTTTTT. Residues: CASGLVLAGGPRTGELFF.

The rearrangement joins TRBV5-1 to TRBJ2-3; possibly TRBD2 for D (6 bases). V was shortened by 4 bases and J by 0 bases, with 15 bases between the two germline ends. This CDR3 has 16 residues. Germline V gene data show CDR1 as SGHRS and CDR2 as YFSETQ. CDR3 amino acids: CASSPGAGRSTDTQYF. CDR3 nucleotide sequence: TGCGCCAGCAGCCCGGGTGCGGGGCGGAGCACAGATACGCAGTATTTT.

V usage is TRBV6-5 and J usage is TRBJ2-7; weak D call: TRBD1 (5 bases). The germline CDR1 and CDR2 sequences are MNHEY and SVGAGI. The V gene lost 5 bases and the J gene lost 6 bases, with 17 bases spanning the gap. The CDR3 has 14 amino acids. CDR3 DNA sequence: TGTGCCAGCAGTCCCGGGCAGGGCCCCCTCGAGCAGTACTTC. Its translation is CASSPGQGPLEQYF.

The gene calls are TRBV18 and TRBJ2-3, with 9 nucleotides matching TRBD2. The J segment lost 4 bases and the V segment lost 0 bases, leaving 8 bases of the junction unmatched. Germline lookup yields CDR1 KGHSH and CDR2 LQKENI. The CDR3 runs 17 residues. The CDR3 here is CASSPPQGLARADTQYF. CDR3 sequence (DNA): TGTGCCAGCTCACCACCCCAAGGACTAGCGAGGGCAGATACGCAGTATTTT.

V is TRBV29-1 and J is TRBJ1-1, with 8 bases identical to TRBD1. The CDR3 spans 14 residues. CDR1 and CDR2 from the germline V gene are SQVTM and ANQGSEA. The V and J ends lost 4 bases and 3 bases, in that order; junction bases with no gene match: 7. DNA for the CDR3: TGCAGCGTTGGGGCCGGGACAGGTTACACTGAAGCTTTCTTT. Translation: CSVGAGTGYTEAFF. The full variable domain, completed using reference TRBV29-1 and TRBJ1-1, is SAVISQKPSRDICQRGTSLTIQCQVDSQVTMMFWYRQQPGQSLTLIATANQGSEATYESGFVIDKFPISRPNLTFSTLTVSNMSPEDSSIYLCSVGAGTGYTEAFFGQGTRLTVV.

V and J are TRBV10-1 and TRBJ2-7, with D maybe TRBD2 (7 bases). V was trimmed by 4 bases and J by 5 bases, leaving 12 bases between them. The CDR3 covers 13 residues. Per germline, CDR1 WNHNN and CDR2 SYGVQD (reference sequence). This CDR3 reads CASSVGGEHEQYF. The CDR3 DNA is TGCGCCAGCAGTGTAGGGGGGGAGCACGAGCAGTACTTC.

CDR3 protein: CASREGTSGREDTQYF. The DNA for the CDR3 is TGTGCCAGCAGGGAGGGGACTAGCGGGAGGGAAGATACGCAGTATTTT. The chain has TRBV5-4 and TRBJ2-3; the match to TRBD2 covers 16 bases. This CDR3 comprises 16 residues. CDR1 and CDR2 from the germline V gene are SGHNT and YYREEE (reference sequence). The J segment lost 5 bases and the V segment lost 5 bases, leaving 5 bases of the junction unmatched.

This sequence joins TRBV28 and TRBJ1-1, with a possible D match to TRBD1 (5 bases). Germline CDR1 reads MDHEN; CDR2 reads SYDVKM. The V end lost 8 bases, the J end lost 3 bases, and 19 bases lay between the germline ends. The CDR3 sequence is 15 residues long. Written as DNA, the CDR3 is TGTGCCAGCCGCCGGCGGGGCAGGATATACACTGAAGCTTTCTTT. It yields the protein CASRRRGRIYTEAFF.